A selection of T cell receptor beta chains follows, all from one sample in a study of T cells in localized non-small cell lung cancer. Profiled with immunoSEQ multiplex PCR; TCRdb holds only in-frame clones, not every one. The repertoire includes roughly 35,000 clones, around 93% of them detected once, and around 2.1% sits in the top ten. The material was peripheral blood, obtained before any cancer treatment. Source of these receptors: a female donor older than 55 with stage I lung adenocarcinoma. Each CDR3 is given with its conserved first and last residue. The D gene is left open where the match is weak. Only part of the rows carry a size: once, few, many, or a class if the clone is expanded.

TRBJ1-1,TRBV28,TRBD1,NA,CASKFRRTGGTEAFF,TGTGCCAGCAAGTTTAGGAGGACAGGGGGGACTGAAGCTTTCTTT
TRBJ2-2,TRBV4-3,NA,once,CASSPQVGELFF,TGCGCCAGCAGCCCCCAAGTCGGGGAGCTGTTTTTT
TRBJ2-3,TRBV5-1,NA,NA,CASSLSSGTDTQYF,TGCGCCAGCAGCCTCTCCAGCGGCACAGATACGCAGTATTTT
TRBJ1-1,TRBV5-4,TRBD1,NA,CASKVGTGGEDTEAFF,TGTGCCAGCAAGGTGGGGACAGGGGGCGAGGACACTGAAGCTTTCTTT
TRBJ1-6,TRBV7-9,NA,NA,CASSSGQITSYNSPLHF,TGTGCCAGCAGCTCAGGACAGATCACCTCCTATAATTCACCCCTCCACTTT
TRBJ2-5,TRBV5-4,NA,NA,CASSTYQEETQYF,TGTGCCAGCAGCACTTACCAGGAAGAGACCCAGTACTTC
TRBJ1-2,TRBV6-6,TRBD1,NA,CASSRGLEYGYTF,TGTGCCAGCAGCAGGGGGCTGGAGTATGGCTACACCTTC
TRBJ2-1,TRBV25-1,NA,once,CASSAARGAYNEQFF,TGTGCCAGCAGTGCTGCCAGGGGCGCCTACAATGAGCAGTTCTTC
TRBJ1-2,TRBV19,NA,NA,CASSINYGYTF,TGTGCCAGTAGTATAAACTATGGCTACACCTTC
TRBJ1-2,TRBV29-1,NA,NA,CSVLAQGSLGYTF,TGCAGCGTCTTGGCCCAGGGATCCCTCGGCTACACCTTC
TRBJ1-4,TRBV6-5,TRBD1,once,CASSFPTGEEEKLFF,TGTGCCAGCAGTTTTCCGACAGGGGAGGAGGAAAAACTGTTTTTT
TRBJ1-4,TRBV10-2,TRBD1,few,CASSEIDRGREKLFF,TGCGCCAGCAGTGAGATTGACAGGGGGCGTGAAAAACTGTTTTTT
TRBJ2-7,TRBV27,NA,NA,CASSLRGSNYEQYF,TGTGCCAGCAGTTTAAGGGGGTCGAACTACGAGCAGTACTTC
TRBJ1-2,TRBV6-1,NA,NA,CASTSSYGYTF,TGTGCCAGCACCTCCAGCTATGGCTACACCTTC
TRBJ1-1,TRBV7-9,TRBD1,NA,CASSSPRGQVELNTEAFF,TGTGCCAGCAGCTCGCCTAGGGGGCAAGTGGAATTGAACACTGAAGCTTTCTTT
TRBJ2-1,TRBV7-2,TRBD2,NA,CASSLDLGGGPREQFF,TGTGCCAGCAGCTTAGATCTTGGCGGGGGGCCCCGTGAGCAGTTCTTC
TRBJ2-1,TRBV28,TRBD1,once,CASRDRGYNEQFF,TGTGCCTCCCGGGACAGAGGATACAATGAGCAGTTCTTC
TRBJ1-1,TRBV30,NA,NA,CAWSTGSGVGGEKAFF,TGTGCCTGGAGTACGGGAAGTGGGGTCGGCGGAGAGAAAGCTTTCTTT
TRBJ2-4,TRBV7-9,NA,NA,CASSLTSNIQYF,TGTGCCAGCAGCTTAACCTCGAACATTCAGTACTTC
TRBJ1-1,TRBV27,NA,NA,CASSLVTTPNRGITEAFF,TGTGCCAGCAGTTTAGTGACGACCCCTAATAGGGGGATCACTGAAGCTTTCTTT
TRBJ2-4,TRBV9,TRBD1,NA,CASSGGQGAKNIQYF,TGTGCCAGCAGCGGAGGACAGGGGGCCAAAAACATTCAGTACTTC
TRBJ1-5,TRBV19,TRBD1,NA,CASSIPTGSNNQPQHF,TGTGCCAGTAGTATCCCGACAGGGTCGAACAATCAGCCCCAGCATTTT
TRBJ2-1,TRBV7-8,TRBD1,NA,CASSPRGQFDNEQFF,TGTGCCAGCAGCCCACGGGGACAGTTTGACAATGAGCAGTTCTTC
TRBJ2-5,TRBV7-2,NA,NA,CASTMKETQYF,TGTGCCAGCACCATGAAAGAGACCCAGTACTTC
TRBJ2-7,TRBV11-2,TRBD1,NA,CASSSTGTGVEQYF,TGTGCCAGCAGCTCTACCGGGACAGGGGTCGAGCAGTACTTC
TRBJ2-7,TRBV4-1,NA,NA,CASSQAQRVGYEQYF,TGCGCCAGCAGCCAAGCCCAGCGGGTAGGATACGAGCAGTACTTC
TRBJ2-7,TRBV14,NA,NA,CASSQVYGDYEQYF,TGTGCCAGCAGCCAAGTGTACGGGGACTACGAGCAGTACTTC
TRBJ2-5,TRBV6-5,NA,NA,CASSYGGAGETQYF,TGTGCCAGCAGTTACGGCGGGGCGGGAGAGACCCAGTACTTC
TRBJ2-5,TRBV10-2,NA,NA,CATLQGLGRETQYF,TGCGCCACCCTGCAGGGGCTGGGACGGGAGACCCAGTACTTC
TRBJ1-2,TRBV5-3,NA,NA,CARSADRDFYGYTF,TGTGCCAGAAGCGCCGACAGAGACTTCTATGGCTACACCTTC
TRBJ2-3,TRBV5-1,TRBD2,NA,CASSLIKRGISTDTQYF,TGCGCCAGCAGCCTCATTAAGCGGGGGATAAGCACAGATACGCAGTATTTT
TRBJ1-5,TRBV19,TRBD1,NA,CASGFPGQGNQPQHF,TGTGCCAGCGGATTTCCGGGACAGGGCAATCAGCCCCAGCATTTT
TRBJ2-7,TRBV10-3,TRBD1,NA,CAISKGTELYEQYF,TGTGCCATCAGTAAGGGGACAGAGCTCTACGAGCAGTACTTC
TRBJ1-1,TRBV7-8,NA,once,CASTAGDTPRTNTEAFF,TGTGCCAGCACCGCCGGGGACACCCCAAGGACGAACACTGAAGCTTTCTTT
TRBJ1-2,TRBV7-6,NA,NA,CASSSETGYGYTF,TGTGCCAGCAGCTCCGAGACAGGCTATGGCTACACCTTC
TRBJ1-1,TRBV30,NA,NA,CAWSSPNTEAFF,TGTGCCTGGAGTTCCCCGAACACTGAAGCTTTCTTT
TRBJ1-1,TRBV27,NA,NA,CASSLSRVATEAFF,TGTGCCAGCAGTTTAAGCAGGGTGGCCACTGAAGCTTTCTTT
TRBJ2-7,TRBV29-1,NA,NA,CSVGQSSYEQYF,TGCAGCGTAGGACAGAGCTCCTACGAGCAGTACTTC
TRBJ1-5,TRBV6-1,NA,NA,CASSAQEINSNQPQHF,TGTGCCAGCAGTGCACAGGAGATCAACAGCAATCAGCCCCAGCATTTT
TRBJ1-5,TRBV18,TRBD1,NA,CASSPGQGVVNQPQHF,TGTGCCAGCTCACCGGGACAGGGAGTAGTAAACCAGCCCCAGCATTTT